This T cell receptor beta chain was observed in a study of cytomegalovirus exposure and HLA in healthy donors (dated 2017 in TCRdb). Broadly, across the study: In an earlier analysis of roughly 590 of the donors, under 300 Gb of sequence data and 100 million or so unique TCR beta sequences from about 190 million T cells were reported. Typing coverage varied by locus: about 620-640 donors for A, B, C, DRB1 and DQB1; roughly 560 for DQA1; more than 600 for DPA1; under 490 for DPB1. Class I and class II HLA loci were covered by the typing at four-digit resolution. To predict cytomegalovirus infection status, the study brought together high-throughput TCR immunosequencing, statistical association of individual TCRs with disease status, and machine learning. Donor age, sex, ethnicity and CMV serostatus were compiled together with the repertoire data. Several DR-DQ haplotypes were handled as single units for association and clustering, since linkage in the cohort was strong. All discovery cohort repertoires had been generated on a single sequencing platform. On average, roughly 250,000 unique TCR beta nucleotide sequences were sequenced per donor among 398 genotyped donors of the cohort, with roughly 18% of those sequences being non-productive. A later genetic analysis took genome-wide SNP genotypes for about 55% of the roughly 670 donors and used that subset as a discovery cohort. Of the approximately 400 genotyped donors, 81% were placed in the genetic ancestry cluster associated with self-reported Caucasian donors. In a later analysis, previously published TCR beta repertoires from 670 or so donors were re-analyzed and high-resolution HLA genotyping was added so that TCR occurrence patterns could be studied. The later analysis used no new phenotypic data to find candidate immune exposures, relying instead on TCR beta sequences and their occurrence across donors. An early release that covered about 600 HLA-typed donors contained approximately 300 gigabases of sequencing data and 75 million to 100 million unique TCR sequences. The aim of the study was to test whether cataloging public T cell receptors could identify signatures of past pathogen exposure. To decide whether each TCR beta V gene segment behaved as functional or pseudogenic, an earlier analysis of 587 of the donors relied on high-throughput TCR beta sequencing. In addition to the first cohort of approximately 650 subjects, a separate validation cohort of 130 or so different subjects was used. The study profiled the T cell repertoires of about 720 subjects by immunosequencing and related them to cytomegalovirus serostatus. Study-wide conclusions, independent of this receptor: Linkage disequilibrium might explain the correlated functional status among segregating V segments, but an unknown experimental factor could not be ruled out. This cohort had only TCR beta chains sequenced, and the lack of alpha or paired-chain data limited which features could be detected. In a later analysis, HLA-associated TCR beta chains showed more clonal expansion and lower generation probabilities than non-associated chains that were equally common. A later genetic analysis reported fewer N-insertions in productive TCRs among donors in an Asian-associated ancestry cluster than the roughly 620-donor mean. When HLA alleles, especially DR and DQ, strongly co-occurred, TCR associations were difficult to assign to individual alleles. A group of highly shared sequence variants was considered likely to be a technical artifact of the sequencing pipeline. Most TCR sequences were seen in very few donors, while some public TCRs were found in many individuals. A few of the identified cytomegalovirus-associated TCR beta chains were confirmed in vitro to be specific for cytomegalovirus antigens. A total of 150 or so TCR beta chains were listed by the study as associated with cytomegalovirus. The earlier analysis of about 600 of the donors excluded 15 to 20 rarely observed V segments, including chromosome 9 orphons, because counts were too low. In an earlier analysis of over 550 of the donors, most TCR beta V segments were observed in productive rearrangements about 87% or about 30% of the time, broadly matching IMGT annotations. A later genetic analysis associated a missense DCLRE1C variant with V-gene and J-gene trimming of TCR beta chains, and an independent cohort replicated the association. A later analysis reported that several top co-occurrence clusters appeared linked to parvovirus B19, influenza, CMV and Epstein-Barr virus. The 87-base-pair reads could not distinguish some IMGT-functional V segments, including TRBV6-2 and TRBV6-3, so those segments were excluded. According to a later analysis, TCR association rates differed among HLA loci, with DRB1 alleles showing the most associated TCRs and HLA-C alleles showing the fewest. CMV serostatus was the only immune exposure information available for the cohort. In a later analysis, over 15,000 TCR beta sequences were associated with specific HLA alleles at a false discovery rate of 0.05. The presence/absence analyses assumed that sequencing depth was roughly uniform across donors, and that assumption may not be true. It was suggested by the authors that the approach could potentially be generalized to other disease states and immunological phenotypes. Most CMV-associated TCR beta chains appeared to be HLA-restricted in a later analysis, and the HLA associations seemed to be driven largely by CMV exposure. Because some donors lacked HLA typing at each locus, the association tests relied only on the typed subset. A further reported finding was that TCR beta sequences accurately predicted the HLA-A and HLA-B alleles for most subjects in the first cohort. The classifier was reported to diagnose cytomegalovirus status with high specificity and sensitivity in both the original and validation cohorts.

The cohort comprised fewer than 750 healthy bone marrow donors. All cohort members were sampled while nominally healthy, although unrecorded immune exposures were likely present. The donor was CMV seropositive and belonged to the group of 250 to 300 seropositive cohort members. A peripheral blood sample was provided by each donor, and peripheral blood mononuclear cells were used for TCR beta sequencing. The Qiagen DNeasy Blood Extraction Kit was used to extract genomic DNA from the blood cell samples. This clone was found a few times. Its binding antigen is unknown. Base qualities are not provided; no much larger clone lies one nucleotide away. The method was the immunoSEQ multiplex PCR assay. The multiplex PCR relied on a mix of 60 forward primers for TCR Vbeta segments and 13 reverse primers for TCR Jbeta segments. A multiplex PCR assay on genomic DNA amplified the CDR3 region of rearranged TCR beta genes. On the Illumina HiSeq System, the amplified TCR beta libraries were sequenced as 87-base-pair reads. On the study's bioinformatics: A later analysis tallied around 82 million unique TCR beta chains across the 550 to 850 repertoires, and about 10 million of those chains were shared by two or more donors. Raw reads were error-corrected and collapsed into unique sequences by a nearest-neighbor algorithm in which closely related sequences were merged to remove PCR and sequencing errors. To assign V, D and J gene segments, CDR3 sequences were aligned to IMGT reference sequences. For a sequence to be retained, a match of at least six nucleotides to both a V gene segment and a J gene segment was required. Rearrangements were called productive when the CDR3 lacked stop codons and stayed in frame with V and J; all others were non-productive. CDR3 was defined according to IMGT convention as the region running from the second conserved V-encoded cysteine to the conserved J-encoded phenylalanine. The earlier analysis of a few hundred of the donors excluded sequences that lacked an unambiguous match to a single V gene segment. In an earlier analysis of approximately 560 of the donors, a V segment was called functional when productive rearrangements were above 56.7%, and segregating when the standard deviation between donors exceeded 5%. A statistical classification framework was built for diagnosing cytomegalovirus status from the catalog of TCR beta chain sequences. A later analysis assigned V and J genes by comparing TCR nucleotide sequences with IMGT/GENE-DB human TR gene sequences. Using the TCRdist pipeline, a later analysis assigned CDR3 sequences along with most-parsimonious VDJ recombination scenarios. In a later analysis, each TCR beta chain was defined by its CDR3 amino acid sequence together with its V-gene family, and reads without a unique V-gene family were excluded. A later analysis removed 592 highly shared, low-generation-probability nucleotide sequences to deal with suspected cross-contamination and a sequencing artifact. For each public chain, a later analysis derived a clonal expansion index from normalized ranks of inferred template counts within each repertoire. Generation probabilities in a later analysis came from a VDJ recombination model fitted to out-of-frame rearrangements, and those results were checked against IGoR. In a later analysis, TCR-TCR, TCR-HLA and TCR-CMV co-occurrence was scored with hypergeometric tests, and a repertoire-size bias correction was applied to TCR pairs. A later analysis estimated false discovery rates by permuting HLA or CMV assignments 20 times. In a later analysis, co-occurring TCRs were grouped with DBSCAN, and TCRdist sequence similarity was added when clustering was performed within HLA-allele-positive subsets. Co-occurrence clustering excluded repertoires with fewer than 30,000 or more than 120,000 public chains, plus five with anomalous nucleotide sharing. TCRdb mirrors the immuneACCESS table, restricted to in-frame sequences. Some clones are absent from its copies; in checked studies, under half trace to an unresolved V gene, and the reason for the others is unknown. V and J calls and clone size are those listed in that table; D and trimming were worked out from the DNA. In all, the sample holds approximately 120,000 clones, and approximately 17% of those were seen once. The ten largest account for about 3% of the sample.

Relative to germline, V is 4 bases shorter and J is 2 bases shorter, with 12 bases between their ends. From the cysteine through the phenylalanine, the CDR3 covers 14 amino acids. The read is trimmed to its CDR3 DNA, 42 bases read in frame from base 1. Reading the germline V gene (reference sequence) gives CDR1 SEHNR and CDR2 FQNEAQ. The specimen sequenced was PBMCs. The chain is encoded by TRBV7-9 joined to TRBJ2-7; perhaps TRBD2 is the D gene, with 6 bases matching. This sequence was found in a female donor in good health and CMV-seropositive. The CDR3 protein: CASSSRDFTYEQYF. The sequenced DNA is TGTGCCAGCAGCTCCCGGGACTTTACCTACGAGCAGTACTTC.